Below, 14 T cell receptor beta chains from the same sample are listed, as sequenced in a study of shared clonotypes between healthy human individuals (dated by TCRdb to about 2020). CD8 naive samples consisted of CD45RO-negative cells that were positively selected for CCR7, yielding a CD45RA+CCR7+ population without TemRA cells. Library preparation was by the immunoSEQ multiplex PCR assay. The clones in this table, taken by TCRdb from immuneACCESS, are in-frame only. Not every clone is retained; where verified, under half of the shortfall comes from an unresolved V gene, and the cause of the rest is unknown. The sample includes around 1.9 million clones, with under 95% observed a single time. About 1.8% of the sample goes to the ten largest clones. Sequencing input: naive CD8+ T cells from PBMCs. The meaning of the sample's cell subset or site label: CD45RA+CCR7+. Receptors originate from a man between 18 and 29 years old in good health. Some clones in this sample may be carry-over from other donors' samples.

The chain couples TRBV27 to TRBJ2-3, with TRBD1 matching over 9 bases. CDR3 length: 15 residues. Germline V gene sequence: CDR1 MNHEY, CDR2 SMNVEV (reference sequence). V lost 1 base to trimming and J lost 6 bases; unmatched junction nucleotides: 5. The CDR3 region is CASSLLGQGPDTQYF. The CDR3 bases are TGTGCCAGCAGTTTATTGGGACAGGGCCCCGATACGCAGTATTTT.

The chain is built from TRBV7-9 and TRBJ1-2; D gene uncertain. Trimming removed 5 bases at V and 4 bases at J, with 14 bases between. Germline assignment: CDR1 SEHNR and CDR2 FQNEAQ (reference sequence). CDR3 size: 14 residues. CDR3 DNA: TGTGCCAGCAGCCTGGGAGGGTTCGGCTATGGCTACACCTTC. Its protein is CASSLGGFGYGYTF.

The genes are TRBV6-4 and TRBJ1-5; D gene ambiguous. V lost 11 bases and J lost 7, with 6 bases in between. Germline V gives CDR1 MRHNA, CDR2 SNTAGT. The CDR3 spans 9 residues. In DNA, the CDR3 is TGTGCCCGAGGACAGCCCCAGCATTTT. Its protein is CARGQPQHF.

To note about this clone: This same CDR3 is encoded by further DNA sequences in the sample. The chain joins TRBV5-5 to TRBJ1-5; TRBD1 is a possible D gene (5 bases). V was cut by 3 bases and J by 4 bases, with 11 bases left in between. CDR3 length equals 14 residues. Per the germline V gene, CDR1 is SGHKS and CDR2 is YYEKEE (reference sequence). DNA of the CDR3: TGTGCCAGCAGCTGGGGACGGTCGAATCAGCCCCAGCATTTT. Translated: CASSWGRSNQPQHF.

The chain uses TRBV4-1 and TRBJ2-7; D possibly corresponds to TRBD1 (6 bases). Germline V lookup: CDR1 MGHRA, CDR2 YSYEKL. Trimming left V 9 bases short and J 1 base short, with 25 bases between. The length of the CDR3 is 17 residues. For the CDR3, the DNA is TGCGCCAGGGGGGCCTCTGGTATAGGGAAGTATTCCTACGAGCAGTACTTC. Protein: CARGASGIGKYSYEQYF.

The J gene is TRBJ1-5, the V gene TRBV27; D remains ambiguous. This CDR3 has 14 amino acids. V shed 3 bases and J shed 5 bases, with 11 bases lying between them. CDR1 is MNHEY and CDR2 is SMNVEV in the germline V gene (reference sequence). The CDR3 DNA reads TGTGCCAGCAGTTTTCGGGTTGACTATCAGCCCCAGCATTTT. Its protein is CASSFRVDYQPQHF.

V usage is TRBV15 and J usage is TRBJ2-3; TRBD1 is a possible D gene (5 bases). This CDR3 contains 14 residues. Germline assignment: CDR1 LNHNV and CDR2 YYDKDF (reference sequence). Trimming pared 5 bases from V and 4 bases from J, leaving 13 bases between. CDR3 amino acids: CATSSYRTPDTQYF. The CDR3 DNA reads TGTGCCACCAGCTCATACAGGACCCCAGATACGCAGTATTTT.

This chain joins TRBV13 and TRBJ2-1; 8 nucleotides align to TRBD1. In germline, CDR1 is PRHDT, CDR2 FYEKMQ (reference sequence). The CDR3 consists of 18 residues. V shed 4 bases, J shed 0 bases, and the junction held 11 bases outside the gene matches. CDR3 protein: CASSSRTGPSSSYNEQFF. CDR3 coding DNA: TGTGCCAGCAGCTCAAGGACAGGGCCCTCAAGCTCCTACAATGAGCAGTTCTTC.

CDR3 DNA: TGTGCCAGCAGCATCAGGGGTAGCTCCTACAATGAGCAGTTCTTC. This codes for CASSIRGSSYNEQFF. This chain links TRBV9 with TRBJ2-1, with D perhaps TRBD1 (6 bases). Per germline, CDR1 SGDLS and CDR2 YYNGEE. This CDR3 contains 15 residues. V lost 4 bases and J lost 0, with 11 bases in between.

This sequence joins TRBV6-1 and TRBJ2-7, with TRBD1 matching 9 bases. The CDR3 totals 15 residues. With V trimmed by 6 bases and J by 3 bases, 9 bases remained unmatched. Per the germline V gene, CDR1 is MNHNS and CDR2 is SASEGT. The CDR3 bases are TGTGCCAGCAGAGTTCCCGGGACAGGGTACTACGAGCAGTACTTC. Amino acid sequence: CASRVPGTGYYEQYF.

The chain has TRBV27 and TRBJ2-3; TRBD2 matches at 8 bases. Germline V gene lookup returns CDR1 MNHEY and CDR2 SMNVEV (reference sequence). This CDR3 contains 17 residues. V lost 7 bases, J lost 6 bases, and 18 bases stayed unmatched. For the CDR3, the DNA is TGTGCCAGCAAAACCCACCATAGCGGGGCGTTTTTGGATACGCAGTATTTT. Amino acid sequence: CASKTHHSGAFLDTQYF.

J is TRBJ2-3 and V is TRBV5-1; D may be TRBD2 (6 bases). Per germline, CDR1 SGHRS and CDR2 YFSETQ. This CDR3 contains 17 residues. Trimming stripped 2 bases from V and 3 bases from J, with 19 bases between. The chain's CDR3 is CASSLRGGNAGTDTQYF. Here the CDR3 DNA reads TGCGCCAGCAGCTTAAGAGGTGGGAACGCGGGGACAGATACGCAGTATTTT.

The V gene is TRBV10-3, the J gene TRBJ1-5, with 9 bases matching TRBD1. CDR3 length: 16 residues. The J segment lost 3 bases and the V segment lost 6 bases, leaving 9 bases of the junction unmatched. Per germline, CDR1 ENHRY and CDR2 SYGVKD. CDR3 sequence reads: CAISPTGGVSNQPQHF. For the CDR3, the DNA is TGTGCCATCAGCCCGACAGGGGGGGTGTCCAATCAGCCCCAGCATTTT.

This clone was recorded once. The chain recombines TRBV21-1 with TRBJ1-5; the table's D gene call, TRBD1, was not cross checked with the DNA. TRBV21-1 is labeled a pseudogene. The CDR3 covers 15 residues. The CDR3 protein is CASSDRARGNQPQHF. As DNA, the CDR3 is TGTGCCAGCAGCGACCGGGCCAGGGGCAATCAGCCCCAGCATTTT.